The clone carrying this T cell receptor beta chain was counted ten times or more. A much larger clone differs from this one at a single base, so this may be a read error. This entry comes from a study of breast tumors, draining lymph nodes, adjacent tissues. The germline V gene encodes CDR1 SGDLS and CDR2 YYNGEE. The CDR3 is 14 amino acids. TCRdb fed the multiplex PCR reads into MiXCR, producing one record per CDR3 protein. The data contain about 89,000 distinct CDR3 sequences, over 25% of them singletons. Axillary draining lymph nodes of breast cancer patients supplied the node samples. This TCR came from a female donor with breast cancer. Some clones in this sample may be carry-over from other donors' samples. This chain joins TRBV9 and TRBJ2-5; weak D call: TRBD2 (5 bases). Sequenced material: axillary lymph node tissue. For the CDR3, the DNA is TGTGCCAGCAGCGTATCCGGGATCTTCGAGACCCAGTCCTTC. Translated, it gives CASSVSGIFETQSF.